This T cell receptor (beta chain) was documented in a study of OX40 agonist ivuxolimab in advanced cancers. At the level of the study: One patient with hepatocellular carcinoma and two with cutaneous melanoma, three in all, had partial responses.

V shed 3 bases and J shed 8 bases, with 13 bases lying between them. The CDR3 extends over 13 amino acids. Germline CDR1 is KGHSH and CDR2 is LQKENI. Baseline was the first blood sampling point, followed by cycle 4 day 1 and cycle 7 day 1. A note on this clone: Its cognate antigen is unknown.

Study-wide results and limits: Partial responders receiving 0.1-3.0 mg/kg showed among the lowest clonal expansion. Dosing at 0.1 to 3.0 mg/kg was accompanied by clonal expansion of CD4+ and CD8+ blood T cells by week 6.

Libraries were prepared by immunoSEQ multiplex PCR; TCRdb keeps only in-frame clonotypes and omits some of them. The sample holds some 33,000 clones, around 74% seen once. The chain couples TRBV18 to TRBJ1-2; D is unclear. The material was CD4+ or CD8+ T cells sorted from blood, obtained in a trial of the OX40 agonist ivuxolimab. The clonotype was recovered from an adult with an advanced solid tumor such as melanoma, head and neck, liver or kidney cancer. The CDR3: CASSPEPGSGYTF. DNA of the CDR3: TGTGCCAGCTCACCCGAGCCCGGGAGCGGCTACACCTTC.